Reported below is one T cell receptor beta chain. Its antigen is unknown. No base quality values were provided; no much bigger clone lies one nucleotide off. The cohort consisted of approximately 670 healthy bone marrow donors. At the time of sampling, all cohort members were nominally healthy, though unrecorded immune exposures were likely present. The donor tested CMV seropositive, placing the donor among the roughly 270 seropositive members of the cohort. Each donor provided a peripheral blood sample, and peripheral blood mononuclear cells were used for TCR beta sequencing. The Qiagen DNeasy Blood Extraction Kit was used to extract genomic DNA from the blood cell samples. The library was obtained by the immunoSEQ multiplex PCR assay. The multiplex PCR relied on a mix of 60 forward primers for TCR Vbeta segments and 13 reverse primers for TCR Jbeta segments. Amplification of the CDR3 region of rearranged TCR beta genes was performed with a multiplex PCR assay on genomic DNA. The Illumina HiSeq System was used to sequence the amplified TCR beta libraries as 87-base-pair reads. The authors' analysis ran thus. Across the 600 to 700 repertoires, a later analysis counted tens of millions of unique TCR beta chains, roughly 11 million of which were shared by at least two donors. Raw reads were error-corrected and collapsed into unique sequences with a nearest-neighbor algorithm that merged closely related sequences to remove PCR and sequencing errors. Alignment of CDR3 sequences to IMGT reference sequences was used to assign V, D and J gene segments. For a sequence to be retained, at least a six-nucleotide match to both a V gene segment and a J gene segment was required. A rearrangement counted as productive if the CDR3 had no stop codons and remained in frame with V and J, and every other rearrangement counted as non-productive. Following IMGT convention, CDR3 was defined as the stretch from the second conserved V-encoded cysteine to the conserved J-encoded phenylalanine. The earlier analysis of more than 450 of the donors excluded sequences that lacked an unambiguous match to a single V gene segment. An earlier analysis of fewer than 650 of the donors classified V segments as functional when productive rearrangements were above 56.7% and as segregating when the standard deviation between donors was above 5%. To diagnose cytomegalovirus status from the catalog of TCR beta chain sequences, a statistical classification framework was built. A later analysis assigned V and J genes by comparing TCR nucleotide sequences with IMGT/GENE-DB human TR gene sequences. In a later analysis, CDR3 sequences and most-parsimonious VDJ recombination scenarios were assigned using the TCRdist pipeline. In a later analysis, each TCR beta chain was defined by its CDR3 amino acid sequence together with its V-gene family, and reads lacking a unique V-gene family were excluded. In a later analysis, 450 to 600 highly shared, low-generation-probability nucleotide sequences were removed to address suspected cross-contamination and a sequencing artifact. A later analysis calculated a clonal expansion index for each public chain from normalized within-repertoire ranks of inferred template counts. A later analysis computed generation probabilities with a VDJ recombination model fitted to out-of-frame rearrangements, and checked the results against IGoR. A later analysis scored TCR-TCR, TCR-HLA and TCR-CMV co-occurrence with hypergeometric tests, applying a repertoire-size bias correction to TCR pairs. A later analysis estimated false discovery rates by permuting HLA or CMV assignments 20 times. In a later analysis, co-occurring TCRs were grouped using DBSCAN, and TCRdist sequence similarity was added for clustering within HLA-allele-positive subsets. Repertoires with fewer than 30,000 or more than 120,000 public chains were left out of co-occurrence clustering, as were a few repertoires with anomalous nucleotide sharing. TCRdb provides this immuneACCESS table in a form limited to in-frame rearrangements. Some clones are lacking; in checked studies, under half of them reflect an unresolved V gene, and why the rest are absent is not known. V and J calls plus clone size are reproduced from that table; the DNA served to infer D and trimming. The sample table records 30,000 to 40,000 clones; approximately 90% of these occur just once. The ten largest clonotypes hold 9.5% to 12% of the sample.

The data stem from a study of cytomegalovirus exposure and HLA in healthy donors (dated by TCRdb to 2017 to 2019). Study-level background: According to an earlier analysis of 587 of the donors, about 179 million T cells yielded 117 million unique TCR beta sequences and less than 300 Gb of sequence data. Roughly 300 gigabases of sequencing data and approximately 80 million unique TCR sequences were included in an early release covering several hundred HLA-typed donors. Among the roughly 370 genotyped donors, around 79% belonged to the genetic ancestry cluster associated with self-reported Caucasian donors. The study aimed to test whether signatures of past pathogen exposure could be identified by cataloging public T cell receptors. Using immunosequencing, the study profiled T cell repertoires from approximately 700 subjects and related those repertoires to cytomegalovirus serostatus. Besides the first cohort of 666 subjects, a separate validation cohort made up of 95 to 150 different subjects was used. High-throughput TCR immunosequencing, statistical association of individual TCRs with disease status, and machine learning were combined to predict cytomegalovirus infection status. A later analysis re-examined previously published TCR beta repertoires from over 500 donors and added high-resolution HLA genotyping to investigate patterns of TCR occurrence. In the later analysis, no new phenotypic data were used to find candidate immune exposures; instead, reliance was placed on TCR beta sequences and their occurrence across donors. An earlier analysis of around 540 of the donors applied high-throughput TCR beta sequencing to assess whether each TCR beta V gene segment acted as functional or pseudogenic. Donor age, sex, ethnicity and CMV serostatus were compiled alongside the repertoire data. Genome-wide SNP genotypes for about 60% of the 666 donors were used in a later genetic analysis, which treated that subset as a discovery cohort. Every repertoire in the discovery cohort had been generated on one and the same sequencing platform. Both class I and class II loci were covered by HLA typing, at four-digit resolution. The number of typed donors differed by locus: roughly 629-640 for A, B, C, DRB1 and DQB1; 522 for DQA1; approximately 610 for DPA1; and approximately 450 for DPB1. Four or five DR-DQ haplotypes were handled as single units for association and clustering because linkage in the cohort was strong. On average, around 230,000 unique TCR beta nucleotide sequences were sequenced per donor among 398 genotyped donors of the cohort, with 15% to 20% of those sequences being non-productive. Results the study describes overall, beyond this receptor: Most TCR sequences were observed very rarely across donors, whereas some public TCRs were present in many individuals. The classifier was reported to diagnose cytomegalovirus status with high specificity and sensitivity in both the original and validation cohorts. A further reported finding was that TCR beta sequences accurately predicted the HLA-A and HLA-B alleles for most subjects in the first cohort. In an earlier analysis of a few hundred of the donors, most TCR beta V segments were observed in productive rearrangements about 87% or about 30% of the time, broadly matching IMGT annotations. Because HLA typing was unavailable for some donors at each locus, only the typed subset was used in association tests. The cohort was sequenced for TCR beta chains only, and without alpha or paired-chain data the features that could be detected were limited. Linkage disequilibrium might explain the correlated functional status among segregating V segments, but an unknown experimental factor could not be excluded. Roughly uniform sequencing depth across donors was assumed in presence/absence analyses, although this assumption may not hold. A later genetic analysis reported fewer N-insertions in productive TCRs among donors in an Asian-associated ancestry cluster than the roughly 690-donor mean. Specific HLA alleles were associated with 15,000 to 20,000 TCR beta sequences at a false discovery rate of 0.05 in a later analysis. For the cohort, immune exposure information was limited to CMV serostatus. A later analysis found that most CMV-associated TCR beta chains appeared HLA-restricted, with HLA associations seemingly driven largely by CMV exposure. Strong co-occurrence of HLA alleles, especially DR and DQ, made assigning TCR associations to individual alleles difficult. According to the authors, the approach could potentially be generalized to other disease states and immunological phenotypes. A later analysis found that TCR association rates varied across HLA loci, with DRB1 alleles showing the most associated TCRs and HLA-C alleles the fewest. A cluster of highly shared sequence variants was judged likely to be a technical artifact of the sequencing pipeline. According to a later analysis, parvovirus B19, influenza, CMV and Epstein-Barr virus appeared linked to several top co-occurrence clusters. The study gave a list of 150 to 200 TCR beta chains associated with cytomegalovirus. A later analysis found that HLA-associated TCR beta chains were more clonally expanded and had lower generation probabilities than equally common non-associated chains. Because counts were too low, roughly 17 rarely observed V segments, including chromosome 9 orphons, were left out of the earlier analysis of about 620 of the donors. In vitro tests confirmed that a few of the cytomegalovirus-associated TCR beta chains recognize cytomegalovirus antigens. An association between a missense DCLRE1C variant and V-gene and J-gene trimming of TCR beta chains was found in a later genetic analysis and replicated in an independent cohort. The 87-base-pair reads could not distinguish some IMGT-functional V segments, including TRBV6-2 and TRBV6-3, so those segments were excluded.

The germline V gene (reference sequence) supplies CDR1 LNHDA and CDR2 SQIVND. The CDR3 has 13 amino acids, counting the end cysteine and phenylalanine. The only DNA kept is the CDR3, 39 bases in frame from the first base. V trim: 8 bases; J trim: 6 bases; unmatched bases: 9. The V and J segments used are TRBV19 and TRBJ2-7; the central 8 bases match TRBD2. The receptor was derived from a woman between 40 and 55 years old in good health and CMV-seropositive. Specimen: PBMCs. The CDR3 protein: CASHPGGAGEQYF. The sequenced DNA is TGTGCCAGTCACCCCGGGGGGGCCGGCGAGCAGTACTTC.